This is a list of T cell receptor beta chains from one sample in a study of technical replicates of blood from several donors. TCRdb keeps only in-frame clones here, not all; method: immunoSEQ multiplex PCR. The sample yields roughly 70,000 clones, approximately 93% seen once. The specimen was T cells isolated from PBMCs. Every receptor here comes from a human donor in good health. Both conserved end residues are trimmed from each CDR3. Each record gives: clone size, V gene, CDR3 protein. Some rows mark clone size as missing; the rest say once, few, many or name a class of expanded clone.

size: NA
V: TRBV9
CDR3: ASSEGQRLNTEAF

size: NA
V: TRBV9
CDR3: ASSVAEGGPREQF

size: NA
V: TRBV18
CDR3: ASSPPAREEAF

size: once
V: TRBV5-1
CDR3: ASSLGGGTGNQPQH

size: NA
V: TRBV2
CDR3: ASSVDTGSGEKLF

size: few
V: TRBV4-1
CDR3: ASSQGLFRSTEAF

size: NA
V: TRBV28
CDR3: ASGTAGLNTEAF

size: NA
V: TRBV5-1
CDR3: ASSTTGSPINEQF

size: NA
V: TRBV7-9
CDR3: ASSSGATTDEQF

size: NA
V: TRBV11-3
CDR3: ASSLGLGGGSPLH

size: NA
V: TRBV14
CDR3: ASSQGGSAYEQY

size: NA
V: TRBV29-1
CDR3: SPGWGGRAF

size: NA
V: TRBV6-5
CDR3: ASFSRRLAGNEQF

size: NA
V: TRBV10-1
CDR3: ASSESLAGEQY

size: NA
V: TRBV7-9
CDR3: ASSLSSGETQY

size: NA
V: TRBV7-9
CDR3: ASSPSAARQGAWYNEQF

size: NA
V: TRBV14
CDR3: ASSQDWASTDTQY

size: NA
V: TRBV5-1
CDR3: ASSLAGRGGYT

size: NA
V: TRBV5-6
CDR3: ASSMTRTSGAYRTGELF

size: NA
V: TRBV4-1
CDR3: ASSQEGSGYEQY

size: NA
V: TRBV18
CDR3: ASSPGQGNSPLH

size: few
V: TRBV5-1
CDR3: ASSLLRTGEGYGYT

size: NA
V: TRBV7-2
CDR3: ASSLRGTYNYGYT

size: NA
V: TRBV2
CDR3: ASSELRQIAKNIQY

size: NA
V: TRBV19
CDR3: ASSIPLDSNTDTQY

size: NA
V: TRBV5-4
CDR3: ASSFPSNEQF

size: NA
V: TRBV6-1
CDR3: ASSAYEDSPYEQY

size: once
V: TRBV2
CDR3: ASRGQGAAGELF

size: once
V: TRBV30
CDR3: AWSVQGNSGNTIY

size: NA
V: TRBV6-5
CDR3: ASSLAGVGVEQF

size: NA
V: TRBV20-1
CDR3: SASAGNEQY

size: NA
V: TRBV1
CDR3: TSGLLSGREGEDEQY

size: NA
V: TRBV7-2
CDR3: ASSLYTGELF

size: NA
V: TRBV4-1
CDR3: ASSRRRDSGSYEQY

size: NA
V: TRBV15
CDR3: ATSRVRSGVPQETQY

size: once
V: TRBV29-1
CDR3: SVGVGRYNEQF

size: once
V: TRBV4-1
CDR3: ASQPLDTGELF

size: NA
V: TRBV6-1
CDR3: ASSRDNNNEKLF

size: NA
V: TRBV28
CDR3: ASSLGTGTPYEQY

size: NA
V: TRBV6-5
CDR3: ASSYFSGGNSPLH

size: NA
V: TRBV7-2
CDR3: ASSPVNEQF

size: NA
V: TRBV5-1
CDR3: ASSSDRTNYGYT

size: NA
V: TRBV9
CDR3: ASSGRLAPGELF

size: NA
V: TRBV4-1
CDR3: ASSRTTGGGQPQH

size: NA
V: TRBV7-6
CDR3: ASSRGLAGATGELF

size: NA
V: TRBV9
CDR3: ASSVKGGAYEQY

size: NA
V: TRBV7-9
CDR3: ASSPTGEGEAF

size: NA
V: TRBV28
CDR3: ASRAGSYEQY